This T cell receptor beta chain was sequenced in a study of vaccination and CD4 T cells after COVID-19. Study-wide context: Two of the convalescents were Hispanic, and the group consisted of six males and four females. Collection of post-COVID samples occurred a median around 91 days after diagnosis, spanning a range of 35 to 161.

On this clonotype: What it binds is not known.

Germline V gene data show CDR1 as SGHRS and CDR2 as YFSETQ. The CDR3 covers 14 residues. V lost 5 bases to trimming and J lost 4 bases, with 13 bases between them. Documented treatment: approximately nine-day PBMC culture with coronavirus spike peptide pools or control peptides (ViraFEST assay). Scientists separated out CD4+ T cells through negative selection following 10 days in culture. Study-wide points: Median SARS-CoV-2-reactive clonotypes rose from about 22 to 38, not significantly.

The assay that was used to sequence DNA from cultured CD4+ T cells was the Oncomine TCR Beta short-read assay. From the PCR reads, TCRdb called clonotypes with MiXCR, one entry per CDR3 protein. The data hold around 19,000 distinct CDR3 sequences, with around 53% observed a single time. What was sequenced was CD4+ T cells from blood, cultured in vitro. The clonotype was recovered from a human donor who had recovered from COVID-19. The genes are TRBV5-1 and TRBJ1-3; TRBD1 might be the D (6 bases). The chain's CDR3 is CASSLPGDGNTIYF. CDR3 sequence (DNA): TGCGCCAGCAGTTTACCAGGGGACGGAAACACCATATATTTT.